This TCR beta chain was recovered during a study of brain T cells in children with intractable seizures. The table came from immunoSEQ multiplex PCR; TCRdb's copy has only in-frame clones and leaves some out. Of roughly 120,000 clones in the sample, around 94% are singletons; the top ten hold about 4%. A note on this clone: Its antigen is undetermined.

Germline V gives CDR1 KGHDR, CDR2 SFDVKD. The CDR3 runs 16 residues. The ends lost 0 bases at V and 8 bases at J; junction bases unmatched: 7. The sequenced cases were selected for having the highest brain T cell transcript signatures. At least one anti-epileptic drug was given before surgery. Study results and caveats: Patients' HCMV serostatus was unknown; virus specificity rests on CDR3 similarity alone. Absence of clones before surgery may stem from lower sequencing depth.

Sequenced here: peripheral blood, sampled at surgery. The chain couples TRBV24-1 to TRBJ2-1, with TRBD1 identical over 9 bases. This receptor was obtained from a boy under two years old with hemimegalencephaly and intractable seizures. This chain's CDR3 is CATSDLYGQGSHEQFF. The DNA for the CDR3 is TGTGCCACCAGTGATTTGTACGGACAGGGGTCCCATGAGCAGTTCTTC.